This T cell receptor beta chain appears in the sequencing data of a study of graft-versus-host responses after intestinal transplantation. About the study: Each recipient received a multivisceral, liver-intestinal, or isolated intestinal graft.

Worth noting for this clone: Its antigen is as yet unknown.

The assay was immunoSEQ multiplex PCR, and TCRdb's table has in-frame clones only and misses some. The sample lists around 9,900 clones, roughly 93% seen once, with approximately 2% in the top ten. Whole-study findings and limits: Detection of GvH clones occurred in recipient marrow, and some had their first appearance in ileum or blood.

V was clipped by 4 bases and J by 5 bases, with 14 bases between them. From germline, CDR1 is MRHNA and CDR2 SNTAGT. This CDR3 comprises 14 residues. Sequences were derived from PBMCs, sampled 8 days after intestinal transplant. The rearrangement links TRBV6-4 to TRBJ2-5; D may be TRBD2 (6 bases). The source is a human patient who received an intestinal transplant, so some T cells may come from the graft donor. The CDR3 here is CASSASHGGETQYF. In DNA, the CDR3 is TGTGCCAGCAGTGCGTCCCACGGGGGTGAGACCCAGTACTTC.